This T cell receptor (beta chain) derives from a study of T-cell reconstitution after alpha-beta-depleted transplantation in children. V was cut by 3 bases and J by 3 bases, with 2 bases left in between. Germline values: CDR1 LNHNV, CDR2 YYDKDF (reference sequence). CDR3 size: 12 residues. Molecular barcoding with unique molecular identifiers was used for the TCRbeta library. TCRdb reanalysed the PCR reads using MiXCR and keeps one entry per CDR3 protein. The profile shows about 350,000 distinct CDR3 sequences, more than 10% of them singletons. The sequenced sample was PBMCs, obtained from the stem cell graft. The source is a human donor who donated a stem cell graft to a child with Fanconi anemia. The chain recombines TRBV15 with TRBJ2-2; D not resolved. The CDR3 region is CATSSDTGELFF. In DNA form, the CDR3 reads TGTGCCACCAGCAGCGACACCGGGGAGCTGTTTTTT.